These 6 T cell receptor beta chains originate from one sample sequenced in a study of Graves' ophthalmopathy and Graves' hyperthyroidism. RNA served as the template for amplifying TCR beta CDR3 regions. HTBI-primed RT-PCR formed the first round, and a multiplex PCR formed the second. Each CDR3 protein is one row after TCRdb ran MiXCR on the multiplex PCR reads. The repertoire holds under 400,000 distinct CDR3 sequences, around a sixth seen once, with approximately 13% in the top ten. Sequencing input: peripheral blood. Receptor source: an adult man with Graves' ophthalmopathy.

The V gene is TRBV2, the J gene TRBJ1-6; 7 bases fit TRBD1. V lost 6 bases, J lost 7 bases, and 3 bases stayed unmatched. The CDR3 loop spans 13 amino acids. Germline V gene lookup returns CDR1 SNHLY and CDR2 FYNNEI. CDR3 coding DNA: TGTGCCAGCAGGGGACAGAGAAATTCACCCCTCCACTTT. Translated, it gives CASRGQRNSPLHF.

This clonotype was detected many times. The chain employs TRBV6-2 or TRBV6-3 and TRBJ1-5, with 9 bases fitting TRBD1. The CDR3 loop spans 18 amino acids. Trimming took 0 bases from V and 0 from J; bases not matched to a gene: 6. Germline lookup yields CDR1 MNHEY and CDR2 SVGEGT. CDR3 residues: CASSYSTQGAPSNQPQHF. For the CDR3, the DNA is TGTGCCAGCAGTTACTCGACACAGGGGGCACCTAGCAATCAGCCCCAGCATTTT.

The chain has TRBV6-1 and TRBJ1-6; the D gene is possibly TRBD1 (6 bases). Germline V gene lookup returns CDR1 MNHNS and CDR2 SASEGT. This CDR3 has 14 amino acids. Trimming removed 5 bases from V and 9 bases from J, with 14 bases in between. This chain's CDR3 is CASSRIGGGSPLHF. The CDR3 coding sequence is TGTGCCAGCAGTCGAATAGGGGGGGGTTCACCCCTCCACTTT.

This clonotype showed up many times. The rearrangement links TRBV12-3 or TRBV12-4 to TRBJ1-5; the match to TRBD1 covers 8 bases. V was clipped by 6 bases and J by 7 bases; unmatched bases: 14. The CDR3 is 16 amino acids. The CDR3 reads CASRPADRAGFQPQHF. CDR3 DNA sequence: TGTGCCAGCAGACCCGCGGACAGGGCTGGTTTCCAGCCCCAGCATTTT.

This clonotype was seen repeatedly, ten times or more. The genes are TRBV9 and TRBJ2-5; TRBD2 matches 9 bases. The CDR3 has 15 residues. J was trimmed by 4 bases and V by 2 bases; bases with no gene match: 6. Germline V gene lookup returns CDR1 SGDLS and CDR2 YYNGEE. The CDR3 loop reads CASSVSSGKLETQYF. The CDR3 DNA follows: TGTGCCAGCAGCGTGTCTAGCGGGAAACTAGAGACCCAGTACTTC.

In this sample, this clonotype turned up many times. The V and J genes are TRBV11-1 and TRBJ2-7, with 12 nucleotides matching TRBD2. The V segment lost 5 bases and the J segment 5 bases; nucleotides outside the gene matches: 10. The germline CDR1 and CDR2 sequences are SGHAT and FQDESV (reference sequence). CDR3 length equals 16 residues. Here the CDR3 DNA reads TGTGCCAGCAGCCACATCCTAGCGGGGGGGCCGGACGAGCAGTACTTC. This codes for CASSHILAGGPDEQYF.